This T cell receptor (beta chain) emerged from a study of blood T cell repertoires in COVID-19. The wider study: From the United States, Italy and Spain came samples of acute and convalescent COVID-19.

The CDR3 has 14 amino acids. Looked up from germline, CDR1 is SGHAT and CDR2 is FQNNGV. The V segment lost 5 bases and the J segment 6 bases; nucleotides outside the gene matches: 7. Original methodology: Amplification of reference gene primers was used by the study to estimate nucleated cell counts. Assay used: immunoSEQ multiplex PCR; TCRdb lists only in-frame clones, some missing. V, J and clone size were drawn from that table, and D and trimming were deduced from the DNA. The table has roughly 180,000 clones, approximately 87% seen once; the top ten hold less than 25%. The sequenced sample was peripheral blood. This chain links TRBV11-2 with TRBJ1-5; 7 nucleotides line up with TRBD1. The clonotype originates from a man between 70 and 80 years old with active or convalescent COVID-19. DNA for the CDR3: TGTGCCAGCAGCAAATCAGGGGGAGGTCAGCCCCAGCATTTT. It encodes CASSKSGGGQPQHF.